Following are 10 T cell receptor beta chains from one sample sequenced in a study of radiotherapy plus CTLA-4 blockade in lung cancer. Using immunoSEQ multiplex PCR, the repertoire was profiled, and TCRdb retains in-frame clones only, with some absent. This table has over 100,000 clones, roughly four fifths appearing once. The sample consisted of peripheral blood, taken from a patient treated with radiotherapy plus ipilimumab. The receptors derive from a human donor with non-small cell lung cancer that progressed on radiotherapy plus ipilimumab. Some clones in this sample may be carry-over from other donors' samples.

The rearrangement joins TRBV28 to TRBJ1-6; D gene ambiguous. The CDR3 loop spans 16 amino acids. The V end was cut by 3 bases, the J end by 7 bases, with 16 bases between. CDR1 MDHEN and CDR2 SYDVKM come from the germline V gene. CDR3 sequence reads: CASSFREEGSNSPLHF. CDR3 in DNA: TGTGCCAGCAGTTTTAGGGAGGAAGGGAGCAATTCACCCCTCCACTTT. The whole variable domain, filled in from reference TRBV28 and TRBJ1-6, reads DVKVTQSSRYLVKRTGEKVFLECVQDMDHENMFWYRQDPGLGLRLIYFSYDVKMKEKGDIPEGYSVSREKKERFSLILESASTNQTSMYLCASSFREEGSNSPLHFGNGTRLTVT.

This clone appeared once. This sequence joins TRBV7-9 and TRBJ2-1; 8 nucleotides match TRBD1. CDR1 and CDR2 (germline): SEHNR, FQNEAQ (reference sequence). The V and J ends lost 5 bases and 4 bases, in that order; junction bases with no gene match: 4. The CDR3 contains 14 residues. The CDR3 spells CASSPQGAYNEQFF. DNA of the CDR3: TGTGCCAGCAGCCCCCAGGGGGCTTACAATGAGCAGTTCTTC.

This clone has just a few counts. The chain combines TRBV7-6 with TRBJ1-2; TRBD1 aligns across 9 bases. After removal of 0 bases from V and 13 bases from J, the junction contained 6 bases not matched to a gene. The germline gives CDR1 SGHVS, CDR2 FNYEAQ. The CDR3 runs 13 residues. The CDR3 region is CASSLAPGQGVTF. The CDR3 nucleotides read TGTGCCAGCAGCTTAGCTCCGGGACAGGGAGTCACCTTC.

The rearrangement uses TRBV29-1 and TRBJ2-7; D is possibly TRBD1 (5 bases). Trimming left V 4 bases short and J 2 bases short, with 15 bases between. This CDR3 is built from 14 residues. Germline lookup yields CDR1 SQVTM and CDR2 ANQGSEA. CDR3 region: CSVVLQGKPYEQYF. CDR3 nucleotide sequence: TGCAGCGTTGTTCTGCAGGGTAAACCCTACGAGCAGTACTTC.

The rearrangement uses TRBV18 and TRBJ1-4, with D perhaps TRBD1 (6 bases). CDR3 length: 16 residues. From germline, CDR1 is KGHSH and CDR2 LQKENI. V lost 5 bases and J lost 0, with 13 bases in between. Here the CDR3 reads CASSTTGIATNEKLFF. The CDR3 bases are TGTGCCAGCTCAACGACAGGAATTGCAACTAATGAAAAACTGTTTTTT.

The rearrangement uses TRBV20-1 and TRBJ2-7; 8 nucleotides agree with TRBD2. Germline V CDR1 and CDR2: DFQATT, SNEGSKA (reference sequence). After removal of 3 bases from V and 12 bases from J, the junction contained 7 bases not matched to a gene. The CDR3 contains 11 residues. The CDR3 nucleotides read TGCAGTGCTAGCGGGGGGGGCCGCCCGTACTTC. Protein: CSASGGGRPYF.

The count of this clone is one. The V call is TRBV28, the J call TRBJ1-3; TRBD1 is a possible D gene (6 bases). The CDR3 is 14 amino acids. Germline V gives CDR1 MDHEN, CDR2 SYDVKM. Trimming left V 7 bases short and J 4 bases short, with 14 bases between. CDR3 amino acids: CASTPTGSGNTIYF. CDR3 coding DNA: TGTGCCAGCACTCCAACAGGGTCAGGAAACACCATATATTTT.

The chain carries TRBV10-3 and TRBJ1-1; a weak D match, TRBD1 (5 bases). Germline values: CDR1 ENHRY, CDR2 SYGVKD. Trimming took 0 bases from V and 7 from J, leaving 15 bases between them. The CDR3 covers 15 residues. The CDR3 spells CAISESIRGWGEAFF. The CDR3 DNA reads TGTGCCATCAGTGAGTCGATAAGGGGCTGGGGTGAAGCTTTCTTT.

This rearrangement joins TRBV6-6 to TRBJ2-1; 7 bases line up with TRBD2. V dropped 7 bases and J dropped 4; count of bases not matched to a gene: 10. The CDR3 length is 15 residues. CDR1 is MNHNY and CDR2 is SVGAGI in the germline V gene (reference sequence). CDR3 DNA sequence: TGTGCCAGCATCCTCGGGACTACTGGGTACAATGAGCAGTTCTTC. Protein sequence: CASILGTTGYNEQFF.

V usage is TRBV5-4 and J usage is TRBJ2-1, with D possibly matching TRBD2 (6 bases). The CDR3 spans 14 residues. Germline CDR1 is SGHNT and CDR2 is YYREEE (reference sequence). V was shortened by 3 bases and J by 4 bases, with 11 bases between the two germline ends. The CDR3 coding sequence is TGTGCCAGCAGCTCGGCGGGAAGGTACAATGAGCAGTTCTTC. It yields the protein CASSSAGRYNEQFF.